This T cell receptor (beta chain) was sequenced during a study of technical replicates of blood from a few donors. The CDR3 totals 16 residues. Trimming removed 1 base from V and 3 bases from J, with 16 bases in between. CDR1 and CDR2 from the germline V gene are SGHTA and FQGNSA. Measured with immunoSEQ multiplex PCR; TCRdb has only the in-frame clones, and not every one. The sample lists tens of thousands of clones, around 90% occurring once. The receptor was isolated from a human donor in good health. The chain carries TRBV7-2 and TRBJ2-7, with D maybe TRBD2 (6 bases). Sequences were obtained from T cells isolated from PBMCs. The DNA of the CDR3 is TGTGCCAGCAGCTTAGGAGGGCAGGCGGGAAACTACGAGCAGTACTTC. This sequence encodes CASSLGGQAGNYEQYF.